This TCR beta chain was sequenced in a study of blood T cell repertoires in COVID-19. Study-wide context: From the United States, Italy and Spain came samples of acute and convalescent COVID-19. Sources were T cells, B-cell-depleted T cells, or PBMCs; the material itself was cDNA or gDNA.

Authors' analysis steps: Reference gene primer amplification yielded estimated nucleated cell counts. Libraries were prepared by immunoSEQ multiplex PCR; TCRdb keeps only in-frame clonotypes and omits some of them. The V and J calls and clone size were taken over from that table, and D and trimming were inferred from the DNA. The table shows about 190,000 clones, with more than 85% occurring only once. V shed 8 bases and J shed 7 bases, with 8 bases lying between them. The CDR3 loop spans 11 amino acids. Germline V lookup: CDR1 MNHNY, CDR2 SVGAGI (reference sequence). As concerns this clone: Distinct nucleotide sequences in the sample also encode this CDR3.

The material sequenced was peripheral blood. This chain connects TRBV6-6 to TRBJ1-4; D remains unclear. The source is a man aged 25 to 40 with acute or convalescent COVID-19. The CDR3 region has the DNA TGTGCCAGCCGTGGAGGTGAAAAACTGTTTTTT. Amino acids: CASRGGEKLFF.